The rows below give T cell receptor beta chains drawn from one sample of a study of blood T cells in healthy people across ages. TCRdb re-called the 5' RACE reads through MiXCR, storing one row per CDR3 protein. The data show hundreds of thousands of distinct CDR3 sequences, with approximately 60% seen just once and under 30% held by the top ten. Sequencing was done on a sample of blood. These receptors were taken from a man in his forties in good health. The CDR3 runs from the conserved cysteine through the conserved F or W. A D gene is named only where the DNA matches it firmly. Where a row states a size, it is once, few, many or the class of an expanded clone; other rows omit it.

D,size,V,J,CDR3,DNA
.,.,TRBV12-3/TRBV12-4,TRBJ2-3,CAGAVATDTQYF,TGTGCCGGCGCCGTAGCAACAGATACGCAGTATTTT
.,few,TRBV28,TRBJ2-5,CASSRGLTTQYF,TGTGCCAGCAGCCGGGGACTGACGACCCAGTACTTC
.,.,TRBV20-1,TRBJ2-3,CSAGQRTDTQYF,TGCAGTGCTGGACAGCGCACAGATACGCAGTATTTT
TRBD1,few,TRBV29-1,TRBJ1-2,CSVGDGTGYGYTF,TGCAGCGTGGGGGATGGGACAGGCTATGGCTACACCTTC
.,.,TRBV20-1,TRBJ2-1,CSATSRDQQFF,TGCAGTGCCACTTCCAGGGACCAGCAGTTCTTC
TRBD2,.,TRBV6-5,TRBJ2-3,CASSYGASGGLSYTDTQYF,TGTGCCAGCAGTTACGGGGCTAGCGGGGGCCTTAGTTACACAGATACGCAGTATTTT
.,.,TRBV28,TRBJ2-7,CASSSPAGVHYEQYF,TGTGCCAGCAGCTCCCCGGCAGGGGTTCACTACGAGCAGTACTTC
.,.,TRBV4-2,TRBJ2-1,CASSQKGSTYNEQFF,TGTGCCAGCAGCCAGAAGGGGTCCACCTACAATGAGCAGTTCTTC
.,.,TRBV12-5,TRBJ2-3,CASGLSRGGDTSSTDTQYF,TGTGCTAGTGGTTTGTCCAGGGGCGGAGACACTTCTAGCACAGATACGCAGTATTTT
.,.,TRBV25-1,TRBJ1-2,CASSEPPGEINYGYTF,TGTGCCAGCAGTGAACCGCCCGGGGAGATAAACTATGGCTACACCTTC
.,.,TRBV12-3/TRBV12-4,TRBJ2-7,CASSPRQGNEQYF,TGTGCCAGCAGCCCAAGGCAGGGTAACGAGCAGTACTTC
TRBD1,few,TRBV4-3,TRBJ2-7,CASSPESTPGQGRFEQYF,TGCGCCAGCAGCCCTGAATCTACTCCGGGACAGGGTAGGTTCGAGCAGTACTTC
TRBD2,.,TRBV10-2,TRBJ2-5,CASRTAGGQETQYF,TGCGCCAGCAGGACAGCGGGGGGCCAAGAGACCCAGTACTTC
.,.,TRBV27,TRBJ1-2,CASREGRILGGYTF,TGTGCCAGCAGGGAGGGGAGGATCTTGGGTGGCTACACCTTC
.,.,TRBV24-1,TRBJ1-2,CATSDNGNYGYTF,TGTGCCACCAGTGATAATGGAAACTATGGCTACACCTTC
.,.,TRBV3-1,TRBJ1-5,CASSQFGVDSGQPQHF,TGTGCCAGCAGCCAATTTGGGGTTGATTCAGGACAGCCCCAGCATTTT
TRBD2,.,TRBV20-1,TRBJ2-2,CSARDGLAGANTGELFF,TGCAGTGCTAGAGATGGACTAGCGGGAGCGAACACCGGGGAGCTGTTTTTT
.,.,TRBV28,TRBJ2-7,CASSLPYYEQYF,TGTGCCAGCAGTTTGCCTTACTACGAGCAGTACTTC
.,.,TRBV7-2,TRBJ2-4,CASSLGTSRLIQYF,TGTGCCAGCAGCTTAGGGACGTCTCGTCTCATTCAGTACTTC
.,.,TRBV20-1,TRBJ1-3,CSARVPSDNTIYF,TGCAGTGCTAGAGTTCCTTCGGACAACACCATATATTTT
TRBD2,few,TRBV29-1,TRBJ2-3,CSGIAGFTDTQYF,TGCAGCGGGATAGCGGGATTCACAGATACGCAGTATTTT
TRBD2,.,TRBV6-2/TRBV6-3,TRBJ2-5,CASNDAGGEETQYF,TGTGCCAGCAATGACGCGGGAGGGGAGGAGACCCAGTACTTC
.,few,TRBV11-3,TRBJ1-6,CASSRNQESSPLHF,TGTGCCAGCAGCCGGAACCAGGAGAGTTCACCCCTCCACTTT
TRBD1,.,TRBV5-1,TRBJ1-2,CASSLSWDSLYGYTF,TGCGCCAGCAGCTTGTCTTGGGACAGCCTCTATGGCTACACCTTC
TRBD2,.,TRBV6-1,TRBJ2-7,CASSAASGGISYEQYF,TGTGCCAGCAGTGCGGCTAGCGGGGGTATTTCCTACGAGCAGTACTTC
.,.,TRBV20-1,TRBJ1-2,CSARFEANYGYTF,TGCAGTGCTAGATTCGAAGCTAACTATGGCTACACCTTC
.,few,TRBV20-1,TRBJ2-3,CSVRGRSSDTQYF,TGCAGTGTGCGGGGGCGTTCATCAGATACGCAGTATTTT
.,.,TRBV20-1,TRBJ2-3,CSARDLKGGSSDTQYF,TGCAGTGCTAGAGATCTTAAAGGGGGTTCCTCAGATACGCAGTATTTT
.,.,TRBV12-3/TRBV12-4,TRBJ2-7,CASSSVRETPYEQYF,TGTGCCAGCAGTTCTGTCCGGGAAACCCCCTACGAGCAGTACTTC
.,.,TRBV20-1,TRBJ1-2,CSAQDVGRNYGYTF,TGCAGTGCTCAAGATGTAGGGAGAAATTATGGCTACACCTTC
TRBD2,few,TRBV4-1,TRBJ2-3,CASSQKEGLAGGETDTQYF,TGCGCCAGCAGCCAAAAGGAAGGACTAGCGGGAGGTGAGACAGATACGCAGTATTTT
.,.,TRBV5-5,TRBJ2-5,CASSLGVTEAQYF,TGTGCCAGCAGCTTGGGAGTAACTGAGGCCCAGTACTTC
TRBD1,.,TRBV27,TRBJ2-3,CASRHGDRGYTDTQYF,TGTGCCAGCAGGCATGGAGACAGGGGCTACACAGATACGCAGTATTTT
.,.,TRBV24-1,TRBJ1-5,CATSDSSPYQPQHF,TGTGCCACCAGTGATTCCTCCCCTTATCAGCCCCAGCATTTT
.,.,TRBV6-2/TRBV6-3,TRBJ2-5,CASSYIQDQYF,TGTGCCAGCAGTTACATCCAGGACCAGTACTTC
.,.,TRBV5-1,TRBJ2-3,CASKNLPTDTQYF,TGCGCCAGCAAGAACCTTCCCACAGATACGCAGTATTTT
TRBD1,few,TRBV12-3/TRBV12-4,TRBJ1-5,CASSQQGGNQPQHF,TGTGCCAGCAGTCAACAGGGGGGCAATCAGCCCCAGCATTTT